This TCR beta chain was profiled in a study of CD8+ T cells in alopecia areata. V lost 0 bases, J lost 4 bases, and 4 bases stayed unmatched. Looked up from germline, CDR1 is SGDLS and CDR2 is YYNGEE. The CDR3 extends over 14 amino acids. Extracted RNA was reverse transcribed into cDNA, the sequencing template. Assay: immunoSEQ multiplex PCR; the TCRdb copy retains only in-frame clones and omits some. The sample yields fewer than 250,000 clones, more than 55% seen once. This clone has a handful of counts. As yet, its antigen is unknown. General observations from the study: There were many expanded lesional clones persisting in scalp and blood during tofacitinib. Relative to normal scalp, lesional scalp, especially alopecia totalis/universalis, showed higher clonality.

Described treatment: oral pan-JAK inhibitor, 5-10 mg twice daily. Using a FACSAria, the CD4+ and CD8+ T cells were sorted from the PBMCs. This clonotype was obtained from a human donor with alopecia areata. The starting material was CD4+ T cells sorted from blood, obtained at week 4, from a patient treated with tofacitinib. The V gene is TRBV9, the J gene TRBJ2-7; TRBD1 aligns across 7 bases. The CDR3 protein is CASSVGAGGYEQYF. Here the CDR3 DNA reads TGTGCCAGCAGCGTAGGAGCAGGGGGATACGAGCAGTACTTC.